This entry lists 21 T cell receptor beta chains sequenced from one sample in a study of blood T cell repertoires in COVID-19 (dated by TCRdb to between 2020 and 2021). The library was obtained by the immunoSEQ multiplex PCR assay. The immuneACCESS repertoire file appears here via TCRdb, limited to in-frame rearrangements. These files lack a portion of the clones; in checked studies, under half of the deficit traces to unresolved V genes, and the cause of the others is not known. Counted in this sample were hundreds of thousands of clones; 75% to 90% of them appeared once. The ten largest clones capture about 2.2% of the sample. Sample: PBMCs or T cells enriched from blood (not recorded which). The origin of the receptors is a woman aged 18-29 years who had recovered from COVID-19.

The chain uses TRBV25-1 and TRBJ1-1, with D hard to call. This CDR3 has 10 amino acids. V was cut by 4 bases and J by 8 bases, with 5 bases left in between. Germline values: CDR1 MGHDK, CDR2 SYGVNS. CDR3 protein: CASSGREAFF. CDR3 nucleotides: TGTGCCAGCAGTGGCAGGGAAGCTTTCTTT.

The chain links TRBV28 to TRBJ2-2, with D possibly matching TRBD2 (6 bases). Trimming pared 6 bases from V and 4 bases from J, leaving 12 bases between. The CDR3 covers 14 residues. Germline values: CDR1 MDHEN, CDR2 SYDVKM. The CDR3 is CASRGLPGTGELFF. The CDR3 coding sequence is TGTGCCAGCAGGGGACTCCCGGGCACCGGGGAGCTGTTTTTT.

This rearrangement joins TRBV28 to TRBJ2-7; 8 bases map to TRBD1. The germline gives CDR1 MDHEN, CDR2 SYDVKM. V shed 7 bases, J shed 5 bases, and the junction held 10 bases outside the gene matches. The CDR3 consists of 14 residues. CDR3 bases: TGTGCCAGCATCTCCGGGACAGGTCCCCACGAGCAGTACTTC. Translation gives CASISGTGPHEQYF.

The V and J genes are TRBV14 and TRBJ1-4; D possibly corresponds to TRBD1 (5 bases). The germline V and J ends were trimmed by 4 bases and 7 bases, with 13 bases remaining between them. CDR3 length: 14 residues. The V gene's germline CDR1 is SGHDN and CDR2 FVKESK. The CDR3 DNA sequence: TGTGCCAGCAGCCGAAGGGGAGCGGGTGAAAAACTGTTTTTT. It yields the protein CASSRRGAGEKLFF. The full variable domain, in which reference TRBV14 and TRBJ1-4 provide the parts outside the CDR3, is EAGVTQFPSHSVIEKGQTVTLRCDPISGHDNLYWYRRVMGKEIKFLLHFVKESKQDESGMPNNRFLAERTGGTYSTLKVQPAELEDSGVYFCASSRRGAGEKLFFGSGTQLSVL.

The V and J genes are TRBV24-1 and TRBJ1-2, with 7 bases aligning to TRBD1. Germline trimming cut 3 bases from V and 4 bases from J; bases unmatched to any gene: 7. The CDR3 contains 15 residues. Germline V gene lookup returns CDR1 KGHDR and CDR2 SFDVKD. The CDR3 DNA reads as TGTGCCACCAGTGATAAGGGGGCGGTTATCTATGGCTACACCTTC. Translation gives CATSDKGAVIYGYTF.

The rearrangement joins TRBV6-5 to TRBJ1-4; 8 nucleotides align to TRBD1. V shed 4 bases and J 6 bases; nucleotides not matched to a gene: 10. The CDR3 consists of 16 residues. Germline-derived CDR1 and CDR2 are MNHEY and SVGAGI. CDR3 sequence (DNA): TGTGCCAGCAGTTCGGACAGGGAAGGGGTCGATGAAAAACTGTTTTTT. This translates into CASSSDREGVDEKLFF.

V and J are TRBV2 and TRBJ1-5, with D tentatively TRBD1 (6 bases). V was cut by 7 bases and J by 4 bases, with 17 bases left in between. Germline values: CDR1 SNHLY, CDR2 FYNNEI. The CDR3 has 15 residues. DNA of the CDR3: TGTGCCAGCACGGCTGGTGGGACACCGAATCAGCCCCAGCATTTT. Amino acid sequence: CASTAGGTPNQPQHF.

The chain employs TRBV6-6 and TRBJ2-2; 15 positions match TRBD2. The CDR3 covers 18 residues. Losses at the gene ends were 5 bases for V and 3 bases for J; bases not matched to a gene: 7. Germline lookup yields CDR1 MNHNY and CDR2 SVGAGI (reference sequence). This chain's CDR3 is CASSRRGLAGGDTGELFF. Here the CDR3 DNA reads TGTGCCAGCAGTCGTAGGGGACTAGCGGGGGGTGACACCGGGGAGCTGTTTTTT.

Concerning this clone itself: This sample also contains other DNA sequences that code for the same CDR3. The chain uses TRBV28 and TRBJ1-6; no clear D gene. Per the germline V gene, CDR1 is MDHEN and CDR2 is SYDVKM. V lost 2 bases, J lost 0 bases, and 5 bases lay in between. The CDR3 has 15 residues. CDR3 nucleotides: TGTGCCAGCAGTTTAACCGGCTCCTATAATTCACCCCTCCACTTT. Translated, it gives CASSLTGSYNSPLHF.

The V gene is TRBV19, the J gene TRBJ1-1; perhaps TRBD1 as D (6 bases). This CDR3 is built from 14 residues. The germline V gene encodes CDR1 LNHDA and CDR2 SQIVND (reference sequence). V shed 9 bases and J shed 4 bases, with 18 bases lying between them. The CDR3 loop is CASRHPSRGTEAFF. For the CDR3, the DNA is TGTGCCAGCCGGCACCCCTCCAGGGGCACTGAAGCTTTCTTT.

This chain joins TRBV11-2 and TRBJ1-2; a possible D gene is TRBD1 (5 bases). This CDR3 contains 14 residues. Germline CDR1 reads SGHAT; CDR2 reads FQNNGV. The V gene lost 0 bases and the J gene lost 3 bases, with 8 bases spanning the gap. The chain's CDR3 is CASSLEGGYYGYTF. The CDR3 DNA follows: TGTGCCAGCAGCTTAGAGGGGGGTTACTATGGCTACACCTTC.

This chain links TRBV28 with TRBJ1-2; a weak D match, TRBD1 (6 bases). The germline CDR1 and CDR2 sequences are MDHEN and SYDVKM. Trimming left V 2 bases short and J 7 bases short, with 20 bases between. The CDR3 length is 16 residues. The CDR3 nucleotides read TGTGCCAGCAGTTTACCCCCCGCAGGGGCGGGAGGTGGCTACACCTTC. This codes for CASSLPPAGAGGGYTF.

The chain has TRBV7-9 and TRBJ1-2, with TRBD1 matching over 7 bases. The germline V gene has CDR1 SEHNR and CDR2 FQNEAQ (reference sequence). The CDR3 spans 15 residues. V gave up 1 base and J gave up 6 bases; unmatched junction bases: 8. CDR3 nucleotide sequence: TGTGCCAGCAGCTTAGGCACAGGGGAATCTCATGGCTACACCTTC. Its protein is CASSLGTGESHGYTF.

This clone occurred once. The rearrangement joins TRBV7-8 to TRBJ1-5, with 11 bases aligning to TRBD1. The CDR3 covers 16 residues. After removal of 1 base from V and 4 bases from J, the junction contained 3 bases not matched to a gene. Germline-derived CDR1 and CDR2 are SGHVS and FQNEAQ. CDR3 protein: CASSLGTGGANQPQHF. The CDR3 bases are TGTGCCAGCAGCTTAGGGACAGGGGGCGCGAATCAGCCCCAGCATTTT.

The chain uses TRBV7-2 and TRBJ2-5, with a weak D call TRBD1 (6 bases). The V gene lost 1 base and the J gene lost 0 bases, with 9 bases spanning the gap. From germline, CDR1 is SGHTA and CDR2 FQGNSA. CDR3 length: 15 residues. CDR3 coding DNA: TGTGCCAGCAGCTTAGTTACAGGGTACCAAGAGACCCAGTACTTC. Amino acids: CASSLVTGYQETQYF. Supplemented by reference TRBV7-2 and TRBJ2-5, the full variable domain reads GAGVSQSPSNKVTEKGKDVELRCDPISGHTALYWYRQSLGQGLEFLIYFQGNSAPDKSGLPSDRFSAERTGGSVSTLTIQRTQQEDSAVYLCASSLVTGYQETQYFGPGTRLLVL.

The chain carries TRBV6-5 and TRBJ2-7; 9 bases map to TRBD1. V lost 4 bases and J lost 5; bases outside the gene matches: 6. Germline CDR1 MNHEY, CDR2 SVGAGI. The length of the CDR3 is 14 residues. The CDR3: CASSSADRGDEQYF. The CDR3 region has the DNA TGTGCCAGCAGTTCCGCAGACAGGGGGGACGAGCAGTACTTC.

This clone showed up just a few times. A read error may produce the germline difference seen at one junction end. The rearrangement joins TRBV7-7 to TRBJ2-1; the D gene is possibly TRBD2 (6 bases). Germline loops: CDR1 SSHAT, CDR2 FNYEAQ (reference sequence). The CDR3 consists of 13 residues. The DNA for the CDR3 is TGTGCTAGCAGCTGGGGACTGAACAATGAGCAGTTCTTC. Encoded protein: CASSWGLNNEQFF.

The rearrangement uses TRBV5-1 and TRBJ1-6; 7 nucleotides align to TRBD1. Trimming at V came to 2 bases and at J to 7 bases, leaving 3 bases not matched to a gene. This CDR3 is built from 14 residues. The germline CDR1 and CDR2 sequences are SGHRS and YFSETQ. The CDR3 is CASSLGQENSPLHF. Here the CDR3 DNA reads TGCGCCAGCAGCTTAGGACAGGAGAATTCACCCCTCCACTTT.

The gene calls are TRBV6-6 and TRBJ2-5; 8 bases line up with TRBD2. The CDR3 has 17 amino acids. The V gene's germline CDR1 is MNHNY and CDR2 SVGAGI (reference sequence). V gave up 5 bases and J gave up 5 bases; unmatched junction bases: 16. CDR3 in DNA: TGTGCCAGCAGTCGCGGATATGCGGGGGGTAGGAGTGAGACCCAGTACTTC. It specifies CASSRGYAGGRSETQYF.

The V gene is TRBV4-1, the J gene TRBJ2-7; 7 bases line up with TRBD2. The junction had 7 bases not matched to a gene; V was cut back by 0 bases and J by 2 bases. Looked up from germline, CDR1 is MGHRA and CDR2 is YSYEKL. The CDR3 contains 16 residues. CDR3 amino acids: CASSQDSLAATYEQYF. CDR3 sequence (DNA): TGCGCCAGCAGCCAAGATTCCCTAGCGGCAACCTACGAGCAGTACTTC.

The chain is built from TRBV4-1 and TRBJ2-1; unclear D gene. This CDR3 has 15 amino acids. Trimming cost V 3 bases and J 4 bases, with 13 bases left between them. Per germline, CDR1 MGHRA and CDR2 YSYEKL. The CDR3 DNA follows: TGCGCCAGCAGCCACCCCCCCACGGTTTACAATGAGCAGTTCTTC. Protein sequence: CASSHPPTVYNEQFF.